This T cell receptor beta chain was identified during a study of blood T cell repertoires in COVID-19. On the study more broadly: T cells, B-cell-depleted T cells, or PBMCs supplied cDNA or gDNA.

Assay used: immunoSEQ multiplex PCR; TCRdb lists only in-frame clones, some missing. This repertoire shows 150,000 to 200,000 clones, nearly 80% found once; its top ten account for around 24%. Germline CDR1 reads SGHRS; CDR2 reads YFSETQ. This CDR3 region has 12 residues. V shed 7 bases and J shed 2 bases, with 10 bases lying between them. The material sequenced was peripheral blood. The TCR sequence derives from a woman aged 70-85 years with acute or convalescent COVID-19. The gene calls are TRBV5-1 and TRBJ2-7; D perhaps matches TRBD2 (5 bases). The CDR3 DNA follows: TGCGCCAGCGGGAGTACCACCTACGAGCAGTACTTC. Amino acid sequence: CASGSTTYEQYF.